Following are 9 T cell receptor beta chains from one sample sequenced in a study of read filtering for tumor transcriptome and immune sequencing. The library was built from roughly 400 ng RNA with molecular barcoded adaptors for alpha/delta and beta/gamma chains. TCRdb itself ran the reads through MiXCR, one entry per CDR3 protein. The profile covers under 80,000 distinct CDR3 sequences, with 15% to 25% appearing a single time and around an eighth taken by the ten largest. The sample taken for sequencing was a population of CD138-negative cells sorted from bone marrow. The receptors here all came from a donor at least 40 years old with multiple myeloma.

This clonotype was seen ten or more times. The chain combines TRBV5-1 with TRBJ1-2; D might be TRBD1 (6 bases). CDR1 and CDR2 from the germline V gene are SGHRS and YFSETQ. The CDR3 is 15 residues long. The V end was cut by 5 bases, the J end by 0 bases, with 14 bases between. The CDR3 nucleotides read TGCGCCAGCAGTCCGGACAGAATAGCTAACTATGGCTACACCTTC. This codes for CASSPDRIANYGYTF.

Concerning this clonotype: This could be a read error, since a much larger clone is one nucleotide away. The chain combines TRBV7-2 with TRBJ2-1, with D possibly being TRBD2 (7 bases). The germline gives CDR1 SGHTA, CDR2 FQGNSA. The CDR3 sequence is 11 residues long. CDR3 protein: CASAGANEQSF. The CDR3 DNA reads TGTGCCAGCGCGGGGGCAAATGAGCAGTCCTTC.

This clonotype has only one observation. The junction shows a germline mismatch at one end, possibly a read error. V usage is TRBV11-2 and J usage is TRBJ1-2; D perhaps matches TRBD1 (5 bases). The CDR3 contains 12 residues. The germline V gene encodes CDR1 SGHAT and CDR2 FQNNGV. The CDR3 nucleotides are TGTGCCAGCAGTTCCCAGGGTACGGGCTACGCCTTC. This encodes CASSSQGTGYAF.

As for this clonotype: Just one base apart from a much larger clone, this may be a read error. The chain uses TRBV7-2 and TRBJ2-1, with TRBD1 matching 7 bases. The CDR3 spans 16 residues. The germline V gene encodes CDR1 SGHTA and CDR2 FQGNSA. Trimming at V came to 4 bases and at J to 0 bases, leaving 6 bases not matched to a gene. Here the CDR3 reads CASSSQGSPSYNEQFF. Here the CDR3 DNA reads TGTGCCAGCAGCTCACAGGGGTCCCCCTCCTACAATGAGCAGTTCTTC.

There are many counts of this clonotype. The V call is TRBV7-9, the J call TRBJ2-7; 7 bases line up with TRBD1. V shed 5 bases and J 6 bases; nucleotides not matched to a gene: 10. The CDR3 loop spans 14 amino acids. In germline, CDR1 is SEHNR, CDR2 FQNEAQ (reference sequence). CDR3 nucleotides: TGTGCCAGCAGCACCTCGGGACAGTACATCGAGCAGTACTTC. Translating gives CASSTSGQYIEQYF. Variable domain in full (rest from reference TRBV7-9 and TRBJ2-7): DTGVSQNPRHKITKRGQNVTFRCDPISEHNRLYWYRQTLGQGPEFLTYFQNEAQLEKSRLLSDRFSAERPKGSFSTLEIQRTEQGDSAMYLCASSTSGQYIEQYFGPGTRLTVT.

The chain carries TRBV29-1 and TRBJ2-2; 7 nucleotides line up with TRBD2. This CDR3 has 15 residues. V lost 1 base and J lost 0; bases outside the gene matches: 2. CDR1 SQVTM and CDR2 ANQGSEA come from the germline V gene. CDR3 in DNA: TGCAGCGTTGAAGTCGGGAGGTCGAACACCGGGGAGCTGTTTTTT. This sequence encodes CSVEVGRSNTGELFF.

This clonotype was detected ten times or more. The genes are TRBV11-2 and TRBJ2-3, with D hard to call. Deletions cut 0 bases from V and 8 bases from J, with 9 bases between. Per germline, CDR1 SGHAT and CDR2 FQNNGV. The CDR3 length is 13 residues. For the CDR3, the DNA is TGTGCCAGCAGCTTAGAGGGTCTCGGTACGCAGTATTTT. Encoded protein: CASSLEGLGTQYF.

This clonotype was counted at least ten times. The chain links TRBV6-5 to TRBJ2-7; D assignment may be TRBD1 or TRBD2 (5 bases each). Trimming removed 6 bases from V and 6 bases from J, with 15 bases in between. CDR1 and CDR2 from the germline V gene are MNHEY and SVGAGI. The CDR3 is 13 residues long. In nucleotides, the CDR3 is TGTGCCAGCAGCCGGAGCACTGGGACCGAGCAGTACTTC. Its translation is CASSRSTGTEQYF.

Turning to this clonotype: This may stem from a read error, because a much larger clone lies one nucleotide away. J is TRBJ1-1 and V is TRBV5-1; D perhaps matches TRBD1 (5 bases). Germline values: CDR1 SGHRS, CDR2 YFSETQ. This CDR3 spans 14 amino acids. CDR3 bases: TGCGCCAGCGGCTCCGGGGCCCCGAACACTGAAGCTTACTTT. It yields the protein CASGSGAPNTEAYF.